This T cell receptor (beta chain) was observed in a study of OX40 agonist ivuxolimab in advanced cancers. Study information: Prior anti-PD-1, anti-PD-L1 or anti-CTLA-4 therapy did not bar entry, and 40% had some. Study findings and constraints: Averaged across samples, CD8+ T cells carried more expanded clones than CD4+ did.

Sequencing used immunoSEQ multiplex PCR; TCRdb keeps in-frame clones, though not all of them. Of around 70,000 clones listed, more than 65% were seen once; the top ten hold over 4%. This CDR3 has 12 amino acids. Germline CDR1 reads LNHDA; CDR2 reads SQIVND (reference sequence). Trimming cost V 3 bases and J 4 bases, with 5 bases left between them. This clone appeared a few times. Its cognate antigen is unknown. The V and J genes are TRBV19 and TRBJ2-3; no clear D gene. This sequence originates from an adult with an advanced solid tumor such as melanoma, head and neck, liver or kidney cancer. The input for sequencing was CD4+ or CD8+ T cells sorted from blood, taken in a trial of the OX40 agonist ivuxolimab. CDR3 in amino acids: CASSMASDTQYF. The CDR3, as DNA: TGTGCCAGTAGTATGGCTTCAGATACGCAGTATTTT.